The next 29 T cell receptor beta chains were all read from a single sample in a study of naive and memory T cell subsets. Blood and skin TCR RNA was reverse transcribed with alpha and beta constant primers. In TCRdb, the 5' RACE reads were re-called with MiXCR into one record per CDR3 protein. Of tens of thousands of distinct CDR3 sequences listed, under 30% were seen once; the top ten hold roughly 1.9%. RNA was extracted from over 2 ml of whole blood of healthy adults. These receptors all stem from a female donor in good health.

This clonotype was seen repeatedly, ten times or more. This chain uses TRBV29-1 with TRBJ2-3, with D perhaps matching TRBD1 (7 bases). Germline CDR1 reads SQVTM; CDR2 reads ANQGSEA. Between the trimmed V and J ends, which lost 1 base and 4 bases, there was a span of 12 bases. The CDR3 extends over 14 amino acids. In nucleotides, the CDR3 is TGCAGCGTTGAAGGCGGCAGGGGGGCAGATACGCAGTATTTT. Its translation: CSVEGGRGADTQYF.

This clonotype was seen only a few times. This rearrangement joins TRBV9 to TRBJ1-2, with D unresolved. The length of the CDR3 is 17 residues. Germline-derived CDR1 and CDR2 are SGDLS and YYNGEE. The V and J ends lost 3 bases and 8 bases respectively, with 26 bases between them. The CDR3 DNA follows: TGTGCCAGCAGCGCCGATTCAGTCCCGGGAGTCTATCGCGGCTACACCTTC. Amino acids: CASSADSVPGVYRGYTF.

This clonotype was counted a few times. The CDR3 region is CASKPSGRARNEQFF. DNA for the CDR3: TGTGCCAGCAAACCTAGCGGGAGGGCCAGGAATGAGCAGTTCTTC. The V gene is TRBV12-3 or TRBV12-4, the J gene TRBJ2-1, with TRBD2 matching over 12 bases. The CDR3 is 15 amino acids. Unmatched junction bases numbered 8, after V lost 7 bases and J lost 7 bases.

This clonotype was counted at least ten times. The rearrangement joins TRBV18 to TRBJ2-3; no firm D call. Trimming pared 3 bases from V and 2 bases from J, leaving 6 bases between. The CDR3 consists of 13 residues. Germline loops: CDR1 KGHSH, CDR2 LQKENI. The CDR3 nucleotides read TGTGCCAGCTCACCGGCTAACACAGATACGCAGTATTTT. Encoded protein: CASSPANTDTQYF.

For this clonotype: Possible read error: a much larger clone is one base away. The V call is TRBV20-1, the J call TRBJ2-1; D is undetermined. The V end was cut by 1 base, the J end by 4 bases, with 8 bases between. CDR1 and CDR2 (germline): DFQATT, SNEGSKA (reference sequence). This CDR3 has 13 residues. The DNA of the CDR3 is TGCAGTGCTAGAGGCCACAGATACAATGAGCAGTTCTTC. It encodes CSARGHRYNEQFF.

This rearrangement joins TRBV10-3 to TRBJ2-1; 9 nucleotides match TRBD2. The CDR3 contains 13 residues. Germline lookup yields CDR1 ENHRY and CDR2 SYGVKD. Trimming took 8 bases from V and 4 from J; bases not matched to a gene: 3. The CDR3 DNA reads TGTGCCATCGCCACTAGCGGGTACAATGAGCAGTTCTTC. The encoded protein is CAIATSGYNEQFF.

This clonotype was observed a single time. This chain connects TRBV20-1 to TRBJ1-5; 9 bases line up with TRBD1. The V and J ends lost 5 bases and 5 bases, in that order; junction bases with no gene match: 4. The germline V gene has CDR1 DFQATT and CDR2 SNEGSKA (reference sequence). The CDR3 spans 13 residues. CDR3: CSALRQGDQPQHF. CDR3 bases: TGCAGTGCTCTGAGACAGGGGGATCAGCCCCAGCATTTT.

For the CDR3, the DNA is TGTGCCAGCAGCTTAGGGTTCCCGAGGGGAGTCTATGGCTACACCTTC. The encoded protein is CASSLGFPRGVYGYTF. The J gene is TRBJ1-2, the V gene TRBV7-2; weak D call: TRBD1 (5 bases). The V end was cut by 1 base, the J end by 4 bases, with 16 bases between. The CDR3 is made up of 16 amino acids. Germline-derived CDR1 and CDR2 are SGHTA and FQGNSA. Based on the CDR3 plus reference TRBV7-2 and TRBJ1-2, the full variable domain is GAGVSQSPSNKVTEKGKDVELRCDPISGHTALYWYRQSLGQGLEFLIYFQGNSAPDKSGLPSDRFSAERTGGSVSTLTIQRTQQEDSAVYLCASSLGFPRGVYGYTFGSGTRLTVV.

A single count supports this clonotype. The V and J genes are TRBV10-1 and TRBJ2-1; TRBD2 matches 12 bases. The CDR3 is made up of 14 amino acids. CDR1 and CDR2 from the germline V gene are WNHNN and SYGVQD (reference sequence). Trimming took 9 bases from V and 3 from J; bases not matched to a gene: 3. The CDR3 reads CARRLAGDYNEQFF. CDR3 bases: TGCGCCAGGAGACTAGCGGGGGACTACAATGAGCAGTTCTTC.

The table lists this clonotype with a few counts. This chain joins TRBV7-2 and TRBJ2-2; D not certain. The V and J ends lost 2 bases and 4 bases respectively, with 11 bases between them. Per the germline V gene, CDR1 is SGHTA and CDR2 is FQGNSA. This CDR3 is 15 amino acids long. DNA for the CDR3: TGTGCCAGCAGCTTAACCACAGTAGGCACCGGGGAGCTGTTTTTT. Translating gives CASSLTTVGTGELFF.

The chain links TRBV12-3 or TRBV12-4 to TRBJ2-1; tentatively, D is TRBD1 (6 bases). This CDR3 is 14 amino acids long. V was cut by 8 bases and J by 2 bases, with 13 bases left in between. The CDR3 is CASLPRDTYNEQFF. CDR3 bases: TGTGCCAGCCTCCCGAGGGACACCTACAATGAGCAGTTCTTC.

This clonotype was observed a handful of times. This chain links TRBV29-1 with TRBJ2-3, with no clear D. The CDR3 is 12 amino acids. V was cut by 2 bases and J by 2 bases, with 5 bases left in between. Per the germline V gene, CDR1 is SQVTM and CDR2 is ANQGSEA. CDR3 sequence (DNA): TGCAGCGTTGAAACGACCACAGATACGCAGTATTTT. Protein: CSVETTTDTQYF.

By frequency in the sample, this clonotype is medium-sized. The CDR3 DNA follows: TGTGCCAGCAGCTTAGAGGGCGGCTATGGCTACACCTTC. This sequence encodes CASSLEGGYGYTF. V and J are TRBV7-2 and TRBJ1-2; D uncertain. V lost 1 base and J 4 bases, leaving 7 bases between the germline ends. Germline values: CDR1 SGHTA, CDR2 FQGNSA. CDR3 length: 13 residues.

This clonotype was picked up many times. This chain connects TRBV28 to TRBJ1-5; 10 nucleotides agree with TRBD1. V shed 5 bases, J shed 6 bases, and the junction held 7 bases outside the gene matches. Germline V gene data show CDR1 as MDHEN and CDR2 as SYDVKM. The CDR3 has 15 residues. The CDR3 DNA sequence: TGTGCCAGCAGTCAGATGACAGGGGGCGTTCAGCCCCAGCATTTT. Its protein is CASSQMTGGVQPQHF.

This clonotype turned up a few times. This chain uses TRBV5-5 with TRBJ1-5; D not resolved. Trimming shortened V by 1 base and J by 0 bases, and 8 bases separated the two germline ends. This CDR3 has 15 residues. Germline V lookup: CDR1 SGHKS, CDR2 YYEKEE (reference sequence). In DNA form, the CDR3 reads TGTGCCAGCAGCTTGACACCTTATAGCAATCAGCCCCAGCATTTT. It encodes CASSLTPYSNQPQHF. Together with reference TRBV5-5 and TRBJ1-5, the CDR3 gives the full variable domain: DAGVTQSPTHLIKTRGQQVTLRCSPISGHKSVSWYQQVLGQGPQFIFQYYEKEERGRGNFPDRFSARQFPNYSSELNVNALLLGDSALYLCASSLTPYSNQPQHFGDGTRLSIL.

This clonotype was seen repeatedly, ten times or more. J is TRBJ1-6 and V is TRBV4-1; D gene uncertain. This CDR3 has 17 amino acids. CDR1 is MGHRA and CDR2 is YSYEKL in the germline V gene. V was clipped by 0 bases and J by 0 bases, with 9 bases between them. CDR3 sequence (DNA): TGCGCCAGCAGCCAAGATCCCACCCTCTCCTATAATTCACCCCTCCACTTT. This sequence encodes CASSQDPTLSYNSPLHF.

The chain links TRBV7-2 to TRBJ1-1; unclear D gene. Between the trimmed V and J ends, which lost 5 bases and 1 base, there was a span of 14 bases. This CDR3 comprises 15 residues. The germline gives CDR1 SGHTA, CDR2 FQGNSA. CDR3 coding DNA: TGTGCCAGCAGCCAAACGAGACTGCGGAACACTGAAGCTTTCTTT. Its protein is CASSQTRLRNTEAFF.

V is TRBV20-1 and J is TRBJ1-2; D uncertain. The CDR3 runs to 12 residues. Between the trimmed V and J ends, which lost 1 base and 4 bases, there was a span of 7 bases. The germline V gene encodes CDR1 DFQATT and CDR2 SNEGSKA (reference sequence). The CDR3 DNA is TGCAGTGCTAGAGGGGCCAGCTATGGCTACACCTTC. Protein sequence: CSARGASYGYTF.

This clonotype was found a few times. The chain joins TRBV12-3 or TRBV12-4 to TRBJ1-1, with D perhaps TRBD1 (5 bases). CDR3 length: 12 residues. Between the trimmed V and J ends, which lost 5 bases and 5 bases, there was a span of 9 bases. The CDR3 nucleotides read TGTGCCAGCAGTCCAGGGTGGACTGAAGCTTTCTTT. The encoded protein is CASSPGWTEAFF.

This clonotype appeared many times. The chain links TRBV29-1 to TRBJ2-3; maybe TRBD2 (6 bases). The CDR3 spans 15 residues. CDR1 SQVTM and CDR2 ANQGSEA come from the germline V gene. Trimming shortened V by 6 bases and J by 2 bases, and 18 bases separated the two germline ends. In nucleotides, the CDR3 is TGCAGCGTAGCGGGCCCCCGGGACCTCACAGATACGCAGTATTTT. This codes for CSVAGPRDLTDTQYF.

The chain employs TRBV12-3 or TRBV12-4 and TRBJ2-1; TRBD1 is a possible D gene (7 bases). Trimming pared 3 bases from V and 9 bases from J, leaving 18 bases between. The CDR3 is 15 amino acids. CDR3 sequence: CASSFGPQGGGEQFF. The CDR3 DNA sequence: TGTGCCAGCAGTTTTGGTCCGCAGGGGGGTGGTGAGCAGTTCTTC.

Comment on this clonotype: Compared with germline, one end of the junction differs, possibly owing to a read error. V is TRBV5-1 and J is TRBJ2-1; D possibly corresponds to TRBD1 (6 bases). This CDR3 has 16 residues. Germline CDR1 and CDR2: SGHRS and YFSETQ. CDR3 nucleotide sequence: TGCGCCAGCAGCCAGGGGAGACAGGCGTCCTTCAATGAGCAGTTCTTC. Protein product: CASSQGRQASFNEQFF.

Only a few counts were recorded for this clonotype. The rearrangement links TRBV20-1 to TRBJ2-3, with TRBD2 as a possible D gene (6 bases). The germline CDR1 and CDR2 sequences are DFQATT and SNEGSKA (reference sequence). Trimming cost V 3 bases and J 3 bases, with 13 bases left between them. There are 14 residues in the CDR3. The CDR3 region has the DNA TGCAGTGCTAGTTGGCTAGCGCGAACAGATACGCAGTATTTT. Translated: CSASWLARTDTQYF.

J is TRBJ2-3 and V is TRBV12-3 or TRBV12-4, with no clear D. Trimming took off 3 bases at V and 5 bases at J, with 6 bases between the two ends. The CDR3 is made up of 12 amino acids. For the CDR3, the DNA is TGTGCCAGCAGTTTGGGGATAGATACGCAGTATTTT. This gives the protein CASSLGIDTQYF.

The rearrangement links TRBV5-5 to TRBJ2-5; 9 bases are a match to TRBD2. V shed 6 bases and J 2 bases; nucleotides not matched to a gene: 8. The CDR3 covers 15 residues. CDR1 is SGHKS and CDR2 is YYEKEE in the germline V gene (reference sequence). The chain's CDR3 is CASTMGLAGQETQYF. The DNA for the CDR3 is TGTGCCAGCACCATGGGTCTAGCGGGGCAAGAGACCCAGTACTTC.

This clonotype came up many times. The chain carries TRBV11-2 and TRBJ2-5; 8 bases line up with TRBD2. V trimming: 1 base; J trimming: 3 bases; junction bases outside the gene matches: 16. The CDR3 extends over 19 amino acids. CDR1 and CDR2 (germline): SGHAT, FQNNGV. CDR3 DNA sequence: TGTGCCAGCAGCTTAGCGGGAGGGCCGAGAGCTTACCCGAAAGAGACCCAGTACTTC. Translation: CASSLAGGPRAYPKETQYF.

CDR3 in amino acids: CASSYKGRHEKLFF. Here the CDR3 DNA reads TGTGCCAGCAGTTACAAGGGAAGGCATGAAAAACTGTTTTTT. The V and J genes are TRBV6-5 and TRBJ1-4, with unresolved D. The CDR3 extends over 14 amino acids. From germline, CDR1 is MNHEY and CDR2 SVGAGI. V was clipped by 2 bases and J by 6 bases, with 10 bases between them.

At least ten counts were recorded for this clonotype. This chain links TRBV12-3 or TRBV12-4 with TRBJ1-1; the D gene is possibly TRBD1 (5 bases). CDR3 size: 14 residues. Trimming stripped 2 bases from V and 5 bases from J, with 12 bases between. CDR3 region: CASSLNVGGTEAFF. In nucleotides, the CDR3 is TGTGCCAGCAGTTTAAACGTGGGGGGAACTGAAGCTTTCTTT.

In this sample, this clonotype turned up many times. The chain is built from TRBV5-1 and TRBJ1-1, with TRBD1 as a possible D gene (5 bases). This CDR3 has 13 amino acids. V gave up 0 bases and J gave up 5 bases, with 8 bases separating them. Germline V gene sequence: CDR1 SGHRS, CDR2 YFSETQ. The CDR3 region has the DNA TGCGCCAGCAGCTTGGATAGGGGAACTGAAGCTTTCTTT. It yields the protein CASSLDRGTEAFF.